This record concerns one T cell receptor (beta chain) sequence. In the same sample, other DNA sequences code for this CDR3. This entry comes from a study of blood T cell repertoires in COVID-19. Study summary: There were acute and convalescent COVID-19 samples, and they came from the United States, Italy and Spain. In each case, the material was cDNA or gDNA derived from T cells, B-cell-depleted T cells, or PBMCs.

Original analysis: For nucleated cells, counts were estimated from reference gene primer amplification. The method was immunoSEQ multiplex PCR; TCRdb's version includes in-frame clones alone and lacks a portion of them. V and J calls and clone size are copied from that table; D and trimming were computed from the DNA. Altogether 150,000 to 200,000 clones are present, approximately 91% being singletons, with the ten largest covering about 2%. Looked up from germline, CDR1 is SEHNR and CDR2 is FQNEAQ (reference sequence). This CDR3 has 14 residues. The germline V and J ends were trimmed by 5 bases and 1 base, with 11 bases remaining between them.

The chain combines TRBV7-9 with TRBJ1-1; D perhaps matches TRBD1 (5 bases). The sequenced material came from peripheral blood. The TCR comes from a man aged 18-30 years with acute or convalescent COVID-19. The CDR3 nucleotides read TGTGCCAGCAGCCCGGGACTCCCGAACACTGAAGCTTTCTTT. Amino acids: CASSPGLPNTEAFF. Full variable domain (rest looked up from reference TRBV7-9 and TRBJ1-1): DTGVSQNPRHKITKRGQNVTFRCDPISEHNRLYWYRQTLGQGPEFLTYFQNEAQLEKSRLLSDRFSAERPKGSFSTLEIQRTEQGDSAMYLCASSPGLPNTEAFFGQGTRLTVV.